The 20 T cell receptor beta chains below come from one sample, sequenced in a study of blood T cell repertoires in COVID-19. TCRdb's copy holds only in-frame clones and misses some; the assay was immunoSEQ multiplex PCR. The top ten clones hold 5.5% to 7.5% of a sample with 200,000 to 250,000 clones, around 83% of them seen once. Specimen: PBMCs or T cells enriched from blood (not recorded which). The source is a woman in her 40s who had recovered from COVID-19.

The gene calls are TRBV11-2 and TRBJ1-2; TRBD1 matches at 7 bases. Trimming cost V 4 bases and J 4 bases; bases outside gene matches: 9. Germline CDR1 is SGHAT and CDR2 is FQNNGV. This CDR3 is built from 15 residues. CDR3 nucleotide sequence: TGTGCCAGCAGCTCGCCGCTGACAGGGACCTATGGCTACACCTTC. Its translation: CASSSPLTGTYGYTF.

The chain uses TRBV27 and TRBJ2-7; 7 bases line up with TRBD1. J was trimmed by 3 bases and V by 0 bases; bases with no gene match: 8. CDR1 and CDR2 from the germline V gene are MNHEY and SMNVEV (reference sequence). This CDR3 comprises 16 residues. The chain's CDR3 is CASSLSPGTAGYEQYF. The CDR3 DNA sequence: TGTGCCAGCAGTTTATCCCCCGGGACAGCCGGCTACGAGCAGTACTTC.

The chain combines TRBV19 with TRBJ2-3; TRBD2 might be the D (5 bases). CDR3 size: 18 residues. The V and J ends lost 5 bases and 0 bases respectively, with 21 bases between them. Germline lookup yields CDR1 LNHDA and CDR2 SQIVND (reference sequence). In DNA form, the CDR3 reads TGTGCCAGTAGTCCTCCGACGCTAAGCGGATCTAGCACAGATACGCAGTATTTT. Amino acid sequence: CASSPPTLSGSSTDTQYF.

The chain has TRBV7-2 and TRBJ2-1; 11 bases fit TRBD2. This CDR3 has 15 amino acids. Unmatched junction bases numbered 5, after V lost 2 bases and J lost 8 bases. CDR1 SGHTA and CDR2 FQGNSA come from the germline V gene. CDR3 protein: CASSLSALAGDEQFF. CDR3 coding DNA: TGTGCCAGCAGCTTAAGTGCACTAGCGGGAGATGAGCAGTTCTTC.

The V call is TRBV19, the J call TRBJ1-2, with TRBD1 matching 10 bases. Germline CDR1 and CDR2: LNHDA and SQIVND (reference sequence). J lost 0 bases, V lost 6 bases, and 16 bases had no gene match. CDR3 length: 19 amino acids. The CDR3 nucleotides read TGTGCCAGTAGAAATAGGCCGGGACAGGGGAAGGGAGCTAACTATGGCTACACCTTC. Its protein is CASRNRPGQGKGANYGYTF.

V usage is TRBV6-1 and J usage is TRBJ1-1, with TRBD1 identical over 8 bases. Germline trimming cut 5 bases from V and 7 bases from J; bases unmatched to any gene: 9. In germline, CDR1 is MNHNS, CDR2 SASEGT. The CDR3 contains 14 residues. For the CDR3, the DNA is TGTGCCAGCAGTTCCCTCGGACAGGGCGGTGAAGCTTTCTTT. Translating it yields CASSSLGQGGEAFF.

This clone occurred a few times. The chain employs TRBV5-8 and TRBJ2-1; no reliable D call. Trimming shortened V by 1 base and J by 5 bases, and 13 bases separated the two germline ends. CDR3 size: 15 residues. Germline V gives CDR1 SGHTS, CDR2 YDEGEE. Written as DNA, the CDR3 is TGTGCCAGCAGCTTGCGGGTCTTGGTTAACAATGAGCAGTTCTTC. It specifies CASSLRVLVNNEQFF.

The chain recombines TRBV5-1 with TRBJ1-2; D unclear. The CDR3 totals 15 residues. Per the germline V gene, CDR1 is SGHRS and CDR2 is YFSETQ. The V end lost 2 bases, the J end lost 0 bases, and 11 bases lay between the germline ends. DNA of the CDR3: TGCGCCAGCAGCTTCTCTGGCAGAACTAACTATGGCTACACCTTC. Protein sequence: CASSFSGRTNYGYTF.

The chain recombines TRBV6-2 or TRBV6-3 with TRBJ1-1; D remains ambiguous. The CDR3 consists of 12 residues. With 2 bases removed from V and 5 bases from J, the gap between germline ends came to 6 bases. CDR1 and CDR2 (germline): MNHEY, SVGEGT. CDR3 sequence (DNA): TGTGCCAGCAGTTACGGCCGAACTGAAGCTTTCTTT. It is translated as CASSYGRTEAFF.

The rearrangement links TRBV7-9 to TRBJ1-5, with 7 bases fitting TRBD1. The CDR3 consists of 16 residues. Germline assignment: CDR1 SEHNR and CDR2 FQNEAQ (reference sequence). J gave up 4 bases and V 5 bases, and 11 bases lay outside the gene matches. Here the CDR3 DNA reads TGTGCCAGCAGCCAATCCGGGCCAGGGGGAAATCAGCCCCAGCATTTT. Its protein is CASSQSGPGGNQPQHF.

The CDR3 sequence: CASSIGQGATNEKLFF. The CDR3 DNA reads as TGCGCCAGCAGCATAGGACAGGGGGCAACTAATGAAAAACTGTTTTTT. This chain links TRBV4-1 with TRBJ1-4; 10 bases are shared with TRBD1. The CDR3 runs to 16 residues. The V and J ends lost 5 bases and 0 bases, in that order; junction bases with no gene match: 3. Germline CDR1 MGHRA, CDR2 YSYEKL.

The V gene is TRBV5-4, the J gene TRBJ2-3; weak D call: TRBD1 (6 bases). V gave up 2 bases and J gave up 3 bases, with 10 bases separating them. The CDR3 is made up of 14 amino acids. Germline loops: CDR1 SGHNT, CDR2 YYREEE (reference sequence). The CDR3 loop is CASSLGRGTDTQYF. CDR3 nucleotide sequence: TGTGCCAGCAGCTTAGGCAGGGGAACAGATACGCAGTATTTT. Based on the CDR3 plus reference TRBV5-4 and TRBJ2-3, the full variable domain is ETGVTQSPTHLIKTRGQQVTLRCSSQSGHNTVSWYQQALGQGPQFIFQYYREEENGRGNFPPRFSGLQFPNYSSELNVNALELDDSALYLCASSLGRGTDTQYFGPGTRLTVL.

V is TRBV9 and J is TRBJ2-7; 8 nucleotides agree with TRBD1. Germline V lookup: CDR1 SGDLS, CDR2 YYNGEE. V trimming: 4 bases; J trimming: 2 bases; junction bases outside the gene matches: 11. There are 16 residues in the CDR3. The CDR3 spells CASSPSGQGLPYEQYF. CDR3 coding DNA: TGTGCCAGCAGCCCATCCGGACAGGGCCTTCCCTACGAGCAGTACTTC. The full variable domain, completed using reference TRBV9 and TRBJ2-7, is DSGVTQTPKHLITATGQRVTLRCSPRSGDLSVYWYQQSLDQGLQFLIQYYNGEERAKGNILERFSAQQFPDLHSELNLSSLELGDSALYFCASSPSGQGLPYEQYFGPGTRLTVT.

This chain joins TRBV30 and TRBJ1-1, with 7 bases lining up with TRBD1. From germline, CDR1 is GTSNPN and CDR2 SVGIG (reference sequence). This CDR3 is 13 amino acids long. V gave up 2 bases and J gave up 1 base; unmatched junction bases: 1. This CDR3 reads CAWSRQGNTEAFF. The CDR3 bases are TGTGCCTGGAGTCGACAGGGGAACACTGAAGCTTTCTTT.

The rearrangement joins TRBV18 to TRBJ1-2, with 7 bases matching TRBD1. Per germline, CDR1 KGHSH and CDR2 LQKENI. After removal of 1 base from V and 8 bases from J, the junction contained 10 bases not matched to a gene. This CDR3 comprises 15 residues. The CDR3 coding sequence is TGTGCCAGCTCACCACGTGAGGGGGCGGATGAAGGCTACACCTTC. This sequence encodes CASSPREGADEGYTF.

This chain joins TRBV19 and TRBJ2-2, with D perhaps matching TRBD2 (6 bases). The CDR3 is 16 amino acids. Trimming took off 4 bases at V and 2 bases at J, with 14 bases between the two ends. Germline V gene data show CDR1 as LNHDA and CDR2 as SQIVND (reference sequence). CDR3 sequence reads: CASSTSATRNTGELFF. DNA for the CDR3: TGTGCCAGTAGTACTAGCGCGACCCGAAACACCGGGGAGCTGTTTTTT.

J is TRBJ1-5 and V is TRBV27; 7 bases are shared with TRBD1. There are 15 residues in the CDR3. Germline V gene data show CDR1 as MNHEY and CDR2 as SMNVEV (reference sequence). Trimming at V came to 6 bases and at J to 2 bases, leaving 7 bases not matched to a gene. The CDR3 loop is CASSPRGNRNQPQHF. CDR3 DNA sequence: TGTGCCAGCAGCCCCAGGGGGAATCGCAATCAGCCCCAGCATTTT.

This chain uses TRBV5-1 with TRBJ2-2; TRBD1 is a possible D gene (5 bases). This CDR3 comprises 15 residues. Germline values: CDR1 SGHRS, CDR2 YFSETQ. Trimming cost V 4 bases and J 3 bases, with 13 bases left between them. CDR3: CASSPGARDTGELFF. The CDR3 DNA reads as TGCGCCAGCAGCCCTGGGGCCCGAGACACCGGGGAGCTGTTTTTT. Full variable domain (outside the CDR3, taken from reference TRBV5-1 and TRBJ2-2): KAGVTQTPRYLIKTRGQQVTLSCSPISGHRSVSWYQQTPGQGLQFLFEYFSETQRNKGNFPGRFSGRQFSNSRSEMNVSTLELGDSALYLCASSPGARDTGELFFGEGSRLTVL.

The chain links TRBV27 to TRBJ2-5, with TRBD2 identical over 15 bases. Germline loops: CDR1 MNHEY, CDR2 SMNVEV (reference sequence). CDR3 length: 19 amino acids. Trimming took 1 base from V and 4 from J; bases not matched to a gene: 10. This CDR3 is CASSLYRTSGRAGGETQYF. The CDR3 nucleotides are TGTGCCAGCAGTTTATATCGGACTAGCGGGAGGGCGGGGGGAGAGACCCAGTACTTC.

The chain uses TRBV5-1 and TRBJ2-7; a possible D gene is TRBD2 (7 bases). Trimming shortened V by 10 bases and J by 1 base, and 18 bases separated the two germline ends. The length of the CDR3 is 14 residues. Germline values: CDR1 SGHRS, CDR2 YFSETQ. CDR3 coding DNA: TGCGCCCGCGGCGAGGGGGGGGCTTCCTACGAGCAGTACTTC. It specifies CARGEGGASYEQYF. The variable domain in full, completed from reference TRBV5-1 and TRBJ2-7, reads KAGVTQTPRYLIKTRGQQVTLSCSPISGHRSVSWYQQTPGQGLQFLFEYFSETQRNKGNFPGRFSGRQFSNSRSEMNVSTLELGDSALYLCARGEGGASYEQYFGPGTRLTVT.